The sequence of this TCR beta chain was determined in a study of blood T cell repertoires in COVID-19. Turning to the study itself: Sources were T cells, B-cell-depleted T cells, or PBMCs; the material itself was cDNA or gDNA.

Per the germline V gene, CDR1 is SGHRS and CDR2 is YFSETQ. The junction had 6 bases not matched to a gene; V was cut back by 1 base and J by 6 bases. The length of the CDR3 is 14 residues. Using immunoSEQ multiplex PCR, the repertoire was profiled, and TCRdb retains in-frame clones only, with some absent. The sample lists nearly 250,000 clones, 86% seen once, with around 1.5% in the top ten. The chain is built from TRBV5-1 and TRBJ1-2; TRBD1 matches at 7 bases. The specimen was peripheral blood. The receptor was derived from a woman aged 55-69 years who had recovered from COVID-19. CDR3: CASSLQGETDGYTF. As DNA, the CDR3 is TGCGCCAGCAGCTTGCAGGGGGAAACGGATGGCTACACCTTC.